This T cell receptor beta chain is from a study of T-cell memory formation after mild COVID-19. The length of the CDR3 is 12 residues. Deletions cut 3 bases from V and 3 bases from J, with 8 bases between. Germline-derived CDR1 and CDR2 are SQVTM and ANQGSEA. TCRdb re-called the 5' RACE reads through MiXCR, storing one row per CDR3 protein. The repertoire holds fewer than 400,000 distinct CDR3 sequences, with 15% to 20% as singletons. This clonotype was detected a few times. The sequenced sample was PBMCs or a T cell subset sorted from them (not recorded which). V gene TRBV29-1 combines with J gene TRBJ1-1; D ambiguous. This clonotype was obtained from a man aged 18 to 29 who had mild COVID-19 (a few samples of this study predate the infection). Cell type and time point are not known. The CDR3 sequence: CSVDDGHTEAFF. The CDR3 DNA sequence: TGCAGCGTTGATGACGGGCACACTGAAGCTTTCTTT.